These T cell receptor beta chains were read from a single sample in a study of blood T cell repertoires in COVID-19. Using immunoSEQ multiplex PCR, the repertoire was profiled, and TCRdb retains in-frame clones only, with some absent. This table has 85,000 to 95,000 clones, around 86% appearing once. The sequenced sample consisted of peripheral blood. Receptors were obtained from a woman of 80 years or more with acute or convalescent COVID-19. The CDR3 runs from the conserved cysteine through the conserved F or W. D genes are given only for firm matches. Clone size is stated in some rows and not others, as once, few, many or a class when expanded.

V	J	size	D	DNA	CDR3
TRBV19	TRBJ2-7	few	TRBD1	TGTGCCAGTAGTACCCAGACAGGGCCAGCCTACGAGCAGTACTTC	CASSTQTGPAYEQYF
TRBV4-2	TRBJ1-2	NA	TRBD1	TGTGCCAGCCGTGGACAGGGGTCAACGAACTATGGCTACACCTTC	CASRGQGSTNYGYTF
TRBV30	TRBJ2-6	NA	NA	TGTGCCTGGAGTGTACGGGCAGGGCCAGACTCTGGGGCCAACGTCCTGACTTTC	CAWSVRAGPDSGANVLTF
TRBV19	TRBJ1-1	NA	NA	TGTGCCAGTATGGAGGGGAACACTGAAGCTTTCTTT	CASMEGNTEAFF
TRBV18	TRBJ2-7	NA	NA	TGTGCCAGCTCACCGCCAATGAACCCGGTCTACGAGCAGTACTTC	CASSPPMNPVYEQYF
TRBV14	TRBJ2-7	NA	NA	TGTGCCAGCAGCCACGGACAGTCCGAGCAGTACTTC	CASSHGQSEQYF
TRBV19	TRBJ1-4	NA	TRBD1	TGTGCCAGCCAAGTTGGGACAGGGGTTGAAAAACTGTTTTTT	CASQVGTGVEKLFF
TRBV5-1	TRBJ2-1	NA	TRBD2	TGCGCCAGCACCCCTAGCGGGGGCGTATACAATGAGCAGTTCTTC	CASTPSGGVYNEQFF
TRBV9	TRBJ1-6	NA	NA	TGTGCCAGCAGCGGGGCGGGACGAAATTACTATAATTCACCCCTCCACTTT	CASSGAGRNYYNSPLHF
TRBV7-3	TRBJ2-2	NA	NA	TGTGCCAGCAGCCCCATGGGGAGAAACACCGGGGAGCTGTTTTTT	CASSPMGRNTGELFF
TRBV9	TRBJ1-2	NA	TRBD1	TGTGCCAGCAGCGTAGTTCCGGGACAGTACTATGGCTACACCTTC	CASSVVPGQYYGYTF
TRBV7-9	TRBJ1-1	NA	NA	TGTGCCAGCAGCTCCGGACAGACGGCTTTCTTT	CASSSGQTAFF
TRBV6-5	TRBJ2-2	NA	NA	TGTGCCAGCAGTCTAATGGCCGGGGAGCTGTTTTTT	CASSLMAGELFF
TRBV3-1/TRBV3-2	TRBJ1-6	NA	TRBD1	TGTGCCAGCAGCCACTCCAGACAGGGTCCACCCCTCCACTTT	CASSHSRQGPPLHF
TRBV18	TRBJ2-7	NA	TRBD1	TGTGCCAGCTCATATAGACAGGGTAACGAGCAGTACTTC	CASSYRQGNEQYF
TRBV19	TRBJ1-3	NA	NA	TGTGCCAGTCCCGATACCACGGATTTT	CASPDTTDF
TRBV5-6	TRBJ1-1	NA	NA	TGTGCCAGCAGCTTGGAGGGGTTGAACACTGAAGCTTTCTTT	CASSLEGLNTEAFF
TRBV30	TRBJ2-2	NA	NA	TGTGCCTGGAGTGTATCTCGACAGAAAGTCACCGGGGAGCTGTTTTTT	CAWSVSRQKVTGELFF
TRBV7-2	TRBJ2-4	NA	TRBD1	TGTGCCAGCAGCTTAGTAACAGGGGATTTGAAAAACATTCAGTACTTC	CASSLVTGDLKNIQYF
TRBV5-6	TRBJ2-2	NA	TRBD2	TGTGCCAGCAGCTTTAGGTCGGGAGGAGCCGGGGAGCTGTTTTTT	CASSFRSGGAGELFF
TRBV5-1	TRBJ2-3	once	NA	TGCGCCAGCAGCTTGGCGGGGTTTAGCCTCACAGATACGCAGTATTTT	CASSLAGFSLTDTQYF
TRBV7-8	TRBJ1-1	NA	NA	TGTGCCAGCAGCTTAGCGCTCGCGTTAACTGAAGCTTTCTTT	CASSLALALTEAFF
TRBV18	TRBJ2-2	NA	NA	TGTGCCAGCTCACCATCGGGGAAGAAGACCGGGGAGCTGTTTTTT	CASSPSGKKTGELFF
TRBV12-3/TRBV12-4	TRBJ1-5	NA	NA	TGTGCCAGCAGTGAAAGACTCGGTCCCCAGCATTTT	CASSERLGPQHF
TRBV15	TRBJ1-5	NA	NA	TGTGCCACCAGCAGACCCCCTACGAGTTCGAATCAGCCCCAGCATTTT	CATSRPPTSSNQPQHF
TRBV6-5	TRBJ2-7	NA	TRBD1	TGTGCCAGCAGGGGGGCGGACAGGGCCAACGAGCAGTACTTC	CASRGADRANEQYF
TRBV9	TRBJ2-3	NA	NA	TGTGCCAGCAGCGTAGCACAGGGTGGAGATACGCAGTATTTT	CASSVAQGGDTQYF
TRBV6-5	TRBJ1-5	once	NA	TGTGCCAGCAGCCCGACAGGAGGCCGTCAGCCCCAGCATTTT	CASSPTGGRQPQHF
TRBV19	TRBJ2-1	NA	TRBD1	TGTGCCAGTAGTTCTGCCAGGGGGCTTTGGTATGAGCAGTTCTTC	CASSSARGLWYEQFF
TRBV30	TRBJ2-1	NA	TRBD1	TGTGCCAGAAACAGGGGTAGGGGGAATGAGCAGTTCTTC	CARNRGRGNEQFF
TRBV7-2	TRBJ2-1	NA	NA	TGTGCCAGCAGCTTAGCGGGGGGGCGTTACAATGAGCAGTTCTTC	CASSLAGGRYNEQFF
TRBV19	TRBJ2-2	NA	NA	TGTGCCAGTAGCACCTTTACGGCGGCCGGGGAGCTGTTTTTT	CASSTFTAAGELFF
TRBV7-8	TRBJ1-2	NA	NA	TGTGCCAGCAGCCAAGACCCCGGCCTCGGAGGGCGACTAGGCTATGGCTACACCTTC	CASSQDPGLGGRLGYGYTF
TRBV12-3/TRBV12-4	TRBJ1-6	NA	TRBD1	TGTGCCAGCAGTTGGGACAGGGTTTCACCCCTCCACTTT	CASSWDRVSPLHF
TRBV7-2	TRBJ2-7	NA	TRBD2	TGTGCCAGCAGCTTCAGCGGGAGGCGCAACGAGCAGTACTTC	CASSFSGRRNEQYF
TRBV6-6	TRBJ1-2	NA	NA	TGTGCCAGCAGTTCCCCGACAGATGGCTACACCTTC	CASSSPTDGYTF
TRBV3-1/TRBV3-2	TRBJ1-4	NA	NA	TGTGCCAGCAGCCAAGATCTCGGGTCGATATATGAAAAACTGTTTTTT	CASSQDLGSIYEKLFF
TRBV3-1/TRBV3-2	TRBJ1-3	NA	TRBD1	TGTGCCAGCAGCCTCCCGTCCACCGGGACAGGAGCTGGAAACACCATATATTTT	CASSLPSTGTGAGNTIYF
TRBV6-2/TRBV6-3	TRBJ1-5	NA	TRBD1	TGTGCCAGCAGTCGACAGGGATCCGGGGACAATCAGCCCCAGCATTTT	CASSRQGSGDNQPQHF
TRBV5-1	TRBJ1-3	NA	NA	TGCGCCAGCAGCTCCGGACAGAGGCTCTCTGGAAACACCATATATTTT	CASSSGQRLSGNTIYF
TRBV14	TRBJ1-2	NA	NA	TGTGCCAGCAGCCAAGATATCGGGTGGTATGGCTACACCTTC	CASSQDIGWYGYTF
TRBV9	TRBJ1-6	NA	NA	TGTGCCAGCAGCGCCCGCCCAACAGAGCACAAGGTTATGGCCCTCCACTTT	CASSARPTEHKVMALHF
TRBV7-9	TRBJ2-7	NA	NA	TGTGCCAGCAGCCACAGGTCGGCGGGGGCCGACTACGAGCAGTACTTC	CASSHRSAGADYEQYF
TRBV28	TRBJ2-4	NA	TRBD2	TGTGCCAGCAGTTCGTTCGGACTAGCGGGAGGTTCGGGGGCCAAAAACATTCAGTACTTC	CASSSFGLAGGSGAKNIQYF
TRBV11-2	TRBJ2-5	NA	TRBD1	TGTGCCAGCAGCTTTTTGGCAGGGGGATTCCAAGAGACCCAGTACTTC	CASSFLAGGFQETQYF
TRBV5-1	TRBJ2-2	NA	TRBD1	TGCGCCAGCAGCGTGGACAGGGAAACCGGGGAGCTGTTTTTT	CASSVDRETGELFF
TRBV18	TRBJ2-7	NA	TRBD1	TGTGCCAGCTCCCAAGGACAGGGGGCCTACGAGCAGTACTTC	CASSQGQGAYEQYF
TRBV6-4	TRBJ2-2	NA	NA	TGTGCCAGCAGTGCGGGATACACCGGGGAGCTGTTTTTT	CASSAGYTGELFF
TRBV7-2	TRBJ2-2	NA	TRBD1	TGTGCCAGCAGATTAACAGGGGCAGGCACCGGGGAGCTGTTTTTT	CASRLTGAGTGELFF
TRBV28	TRBJ2-7	NA	NA	TGTGCCAGCAGAGGGGACTACGAGCAGTACTTC	CASRGDYEQYF
TRBV27	TRBJ2-2	NA	TRBD2	TGTGCCAGCACGGGACTAGCGGGGCCGAACACCGGGGAGCTGTTTTTT	CASTGLAGPNTGELFF
TRBV12-5	TRBJ1-6	NA	TRBD1	TGTGCTAGTGACTCTCCGTCAGGGGGCCGCTCACCCCTCCACTTT	CASDSPSGGRSPLHF
TRBV1	TRBJ2-7	NA	NA	TGCACCAGCAGCCAAGAGGTGAAGAGCGGGAGTGGCCCCTACGAGCAGTACTTC	CTSSQEVKSGSGPYEQYF
TRBV25-1	TRBJ1-3	NA	TRBD1	TGTGCCAGCAGTGAGGACAGGCCCTTCGGAACTCCCATATATTTT	CASSEDRPFGTPIYF
TRBV9	TRBJ2-3	NA	NA	TGTGCCAGCAGCGTAGCTTCCGGGACTAGCACAGATACGCAGTATTTT	CASSVASGTSTDTQYF